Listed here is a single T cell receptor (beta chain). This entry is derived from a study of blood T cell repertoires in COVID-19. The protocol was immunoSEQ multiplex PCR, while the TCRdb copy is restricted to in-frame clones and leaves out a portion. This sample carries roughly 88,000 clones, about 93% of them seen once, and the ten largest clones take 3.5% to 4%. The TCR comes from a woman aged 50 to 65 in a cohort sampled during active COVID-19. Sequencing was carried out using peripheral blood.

The CDR3 nucleotides are TGTGCCAGCAGTTCTTTTCCATCTAGGAACACTGAAGCTTTCTTT. As protein: CASSSFPSRNTEAFF. This chain joins TRBV7-2 and TRBJ1-1; unclear D gene. V was pared by 6 bases and J by 1 base, with 15 bases between. CDR3 length: 15 residues. Germline V gives CDR1 SGHTA, CDR2 FQGNSA.